The next 15 T cell receptor beta chains were all read from a single sample in a study of T-cell reconstitution after alpha-beta-depleted transplantation in children (TCRdb year 2016). Receptor libraries were prepared by PCR. The run used an Illumina HiSeq 2500. Molecular barcoding was employed in the preparation of TCR libraries, with unique molecular identifiers being used to normalize TCRbeta repertoire quantification. TCRdb reprocessing: public reads trimmed at Q25 with fastp, clones called with MiXCR, in-frame beta chains kept. Identical CDR3 proteins give one entry, which carries the most common genes and DNA. Present in this sample are some 550,000 distinct CDR3 sequences, under 30% of which were seen just once. The top ten clones comprise 14% of the sample. The treatment or condition label for this specimen denotes: allogeneic hematopoietic cell transplantation with graft depleted of TCRalphabeta T cells and CD19 B cells.

This specimen was PBMCs, mostly from graft donor cells, taken 360 days after TCRalphabeta/CD19-depleted stem cell transplant. Every receptor here comes from a boy in the first two years of life who had a stem cell transplant for acute myeloid leukemia, so the T cells may come from the graft donor.

The rearrangement links TRBV14 to TRBJ2-2, with D perhaps matching TRBD2 (5 bases). The germline V gene has CDR1 SGHDN and CDR2 FVKESK. The CDR3 extends over 14 amino acids. Trimming took off 4 bases at V and 2 bases at J, with 8 bases between the two ends. CDR3 coding DNA: TGTGCCAGCAGCCGGACTTTCAACACCGGGGAGCTGTTTTTT. Protein product: CASSRTFNTGELFF.

The CDR3 DNA reads as TGTGCCAGCAGTCCCGCCGGGGAGGGGGCCATTCAGCCCCAGCATTTT. The encoded protein is CASSPAGEGAIQPQHF. This sequence joins TRBV12-3 or TRBV12-4 and TRBJ1-5; 7 bases match TRBD1. This CDR3 region has 16 residues. Unmatched junction bases numbered 13, after V lost 5 bases and J lost 6 bases.

This clonotype appeared many times. This chain connects TRBV18 to TRBJ1-1; D is unclear. Looked up from germline, CDR1 is KGHSH and CDR2 is LQKENI. Between the trimmed V and J ends, which lost 4 bases and 2 bases, there was a span of 11 bases. The CDR3 length is 14 residues. The CDR3 protein is CASSQSGANTEAFF. CDR3 nucleotides: TGTGCCAGCTCACAGTCGGGAGCTAACACTGAAGCTTTCTTT.

V usage is TRBV5-1 and J usage is TRBJ2-3; D may be TRBD1 (5 bases). V was clipped by 7 bases and J by 2 bases, with 17 bases between them. CDR1 and CDR2 from the germline V gene are SGHRS and YFSETQ. The CDR3 is 15 amino acids. CDR3 loop: CASLLRNRFTDTQYF. CDR3 nucleotide sequence: TGCGCCAGCCTCCTGAGGAACAGGTTCACAGATACGCAGTATTTT.

The V gene is TRBV11-2, the J gene TRBJ1-1; unclear D gene. The V gene's germline CDR1 is SGHAT and CDR2 FQNNGV. Trimming left V 1 base short and J 0 bases short, with 9 bases between. The CDR3 has 15 residues. In nucleotides, the CDR3 is TGTGCCAGCAGCTTAGGAACAACCTTGAACACTGAAGCTTTCTTT. Its translation is CASSLGTTLNTEAFF.

This clonotype was recorded many times. The chain carries TRBV29-1 and TRBJ2-5; TRBD2 matches 7 bases. Per the germline V gene, CDR1 is SQVTM and CDR2 is ANQGSEA. The CDR3 runs to 13 residues. Germline trimming cut 4 bases from V and 5 bases from J; bases unmatched to any gene: 7. The CDR3 protein is CSVARAGYETQYF. In DNA form, the CDR3 reads TGCAGCGTTGCCCGAGCGGGGTACGAGACCCAGTACTTC.

This chain links TRBV4-3 with TRBJ1-1, with D hard to call. Per the germline V gene, CDR1 is LGHNA and CDR2 is YSLEER. V gave up 0 bases and J gave up 4 bases, with 6 bases separating them. This CDR3 has 13 amino acids. The CDR3 DNA follows: TGCGCCAGCAGCCAAGATCTGGGCACTGAAGCTTTCTTT. Its protein product is CASSQDLGTEAFF.

This clonotype was picked up many times. The chain combines TRBV20-1 with TRBJ2-7, with D possibly being TRBD1 or TRBD2 (6 bases each). The length of the CDR3 is 15 residues. Trimming left V 2 bases short and J 6 bases short, with 20 bases between. The germline V gene encodes CDR1 DFQATT and CDR2 SNEGSKA (reference sequence). CDR3 nucleotide sequence: TGCAGTGCTAGATTCCCGGGACACCAGGAGGGCGAGCAGTACGTC. It is translated as CSARFPGHQEGEQYV.

The genes are TRBV20-1 and TRBJ2-7, with a weak D call TRBD1 (5 bases). Trimming left V 0 bases short and J 3 bases short, with 15 bases between. The CDR3 loop spans 15 amino acids. CDR1 and CDR2 (germline): DFQATT, SNEGSKA (reference sequence). The CDR3 DNA sequence: TGCAGTGCTAGAGATAGACAGCACCGTGTCTACGAGCAGTACTTC. It encodes CSARDRQHRVYEQYF.

This sequence joins TRBV20-1 and TRBJ1-6, with D maybe TRBD1 (5 bases). CDR3 size: 13 residues. The germline gives CDR1 DFQATT, CDR2 SNEGSKA (reference sequence). The CDR3 sequence is CGSPGTMNSPLHF. For the CDR3, the DNA is TGCGGCTCTCCAGGGACTATGAATTCACCCCTCCACTTT.

The chain links TRBV11-3 to TRBJ2-1; tentatively, D is TRBD2 (6 bases). V was cut by 5 bases and J by 8 bases, with 25 bases left in between. Germline V lookup: CDR1 SGHNT, CDR2 YENEEA. The CDR3 has 17 residues. The DNA for the CDR3 is TGTGCCAGCAGCCCGACCTTCCGGGGGTCTACGATCTATGAGCAGTTCTTC. This gives the protein CASSPTFRGSTIYEQFF.

This clonotype was detected ten times or more. This chain joins TRBV29-1 and TRBJ2-1; 8 bases map to TRBD1. CDR1 is SQVTM, CDR2 ANQGSEA, per germline. This CDR3 spans 14 amino acids. V trimming: 5 bases; J trimming: 1 base; junction bases outside the gene matches: 4. For the CDR3, the DNA is TGCAGCGTTCGCACAGGGGGTTCCTACAATGAGCAGTTCTTC. This sequence encodes CSVRTGGSYNEQFF.

This clonotype was found a few times. The V gene is TRBV6-5, the J gene TRBJ1-2, with TRBD1 matching 9 bases. CDR1 and CDR2 (germline): MNHEY, SVGAGI. The length of the CDR3 is 13 residues. With 6 bases clipped from V and 8 bases from J, the junction kept 7 bases outside the gene matches. The DNA for the CDR3 is TGTGCCAGCAGACCGGACAGGGGTAACGGCTACACCTTC. Its translation: CASRPDRGNGYTF.

This clonotype has just a few counts. The chain has TRBV4-3 and TRBJ2-7; D may be TRBD1 or TRBD2 (5 bases each). The CDR3 has 13 amino acids. V was pared by 1 base and J by 6 bases, with 10 bases between. Germline-derived CDR1 and CDR2 are LGHNA and YSLEER. CDR3 in amino acids: CASSQVAGGEQYF. CDR3 sequence (DNA): TGCGCCAGCAGCCAAGTAGCTGGGGGCGAGCAGTACTTC.

This clonotype occurred a few times. J is TRBJ2-5 and V is TRBV7-2; possibly TRBD2 for D (5 bases). Germline values: CDR1 SGHTA, CDR2 FQGNSA. The CDR3 runs 13 residues. V was pared by 1 base and J by 3 bases, with 6 bases between. CDR3 DNA sequence: TGTGCCAGCAGCTTAGAGGAGGAAGAGACCCAGTACTTC. Translating it yields CASSLEEEETQYF.